This passage covers 23 T cell receptor beta chains from one sample sequenced in a study of memory CD4+ T cells and cytomegalovirus serostatus. Single viable CD3+CD4+CD8-CD45RO+ cells were sorted as the memory CD4+ T cells. The protocol was immunoSEQ multiplex PCR, while the TCRdb copy is restricted to in-frame clones and leaves out a portion. The sample consists of 65,000 to 95,000 clones, 75% to 90% of them appearing once. The source material was memory CD4+ T cells from blood. The receptors originated from an adult in good health and CMV-seronegative.

The gene calls are TRBV6-6 and TRBJ1-6, with D possibly matching TRBD1 (6 bases). The V end lost 6 bases, the J end lost 7 bases, and 13 bases lay between the germline ends. The CDR3 is 14 amino acids. Germline V gene lookup returns CDR1 MNHNY and CDR2 SVGAGI (reference sequence). CDR3 in DNA: TGTGCCAGCAGAGAACAGGGTACAAATTCACCCCTCCACTTT. Translation gives CASREQGTNSPLHF.

The chain has TRBV7-2 and TRBJ2-5; TRBD2 agrees at 12 bases. Germline trimming cut 5 bases from V and 6 bases from J; bases unmatched to any gene: 10. Germline CDR1 SGHTA, CDR2 FQGNSA. CDR3 length: 16 residues. The CDR3 protein is CASSPTLAGGRQTQYF. CDR3 sequence (DNA): TGTGCCAGCAGCCCCACCCTAGCGGGGGGGCGGCAGACCCAGTACTTC.

The chain couples TRBV5-1 to TRBJ2-2, with 9 nucleotides matching TRBD1. CDR1 and CDR2 (germline): SGHRS, YFSETQ. After removal of 2 bases from V and 7 bases from J, the junction contained 9 bases not matched to a gene. The CDR3 contains 16 residues. Here the CDR3 DNA reads TGCGCCAGCAGCTTAAACCCCGGGACAGGGTTCGGGGAGCTGTTTTTT. It codes for CASSLNPGTGFGELFF.

This chain uses TRBV7-9 with TRBJ1-6; D unclear. The CDR3 sequence is 15 residues long. V lost 1 base, J lost 7 bases, and 11 bases lay in between. Germline CDR1 is SEHNR and CDR2 is FQNEAQ (reference sequence). CDR3 region: CASSLVGQPNSPLHF. CDR3 in DNA: TGTGCCAGCAGCTTAGTCGGGCAGCCCAATTCACCCCTCCACTTT. Supplemented by reference TRBV7-9 and TRBJ1-6, the full variable domain reads DTGVSQNPRHKITKRGQNVTFRCDPISEHNRLYWYRQTLGQGPEFLTYFQNEAQLEKSRLLSDRFSAERPKGSFSTLEIQRTEQGDSAMYLCASSLVGQPNSPLHFGNGTRLTVT.

CDR3 protein: CAISEPNRDTQYF. Here the CDR3 DNA reads TGTGCCATCAGTGAGCCGAACCGAGATACGCAGTATTTT. The chain joins TRBV10-3 to TRBJ2-3; D is uncertain. The CDR3 has 13 amino acids. V lost 2 bases and J lost 5, with 8 bases in between. Germline V CDR1 and CDR2: ENHRY, SYGVKD.

This clone has just one count. The chain is built from TRBV19 and TRBJ1-2; D gene ambiguous. Trimming cost V 5 bases and J 6 bases, with 16 bases left between them. This CDR3 region has 14 residues. Per the germline V gene, CDR1 is LNHDA and CDR2 is SQIVND (reference sequence). CDR3 DNA sequence: TGTGCCAGTAGTCCGTGGGCCGTACGTGATGGCTACACCTTC. This sequence encodes CASSPWAVRDGYTF.

The V call is TRBV29-1, the J call TRBJ2-2; 9 bases align to TRBD1. The CDR3 length is 14 residues. Looked up from germline, CDR1 is SQVTM and CDR2 is ANQGSEA. With 7 bases clipped from V and 6 bases from J, the junction kept 9 bases outside the gene matches. The CDR3 DNA is TGCAGCGCTACTAACAGGGGGCTGGCCGGGGAGCTGTTTTTT. It encodes CSATNRGLAGELFF.

This clone came up once. The chain is built from TRBV18 and TRBJ2-5; no definite D call. The germline V gene encodes CDR1 KGHSH and CDR2 LQKENI. V gave up 4 bases and J gave up 2 bases, with 14 bases separating them. There are 15 residues in the CDR3. The DNA of the CDR3 is TGTGCCAGCTCACTGGGCCTCACACAACAAGAGACCCAGTACTTC. Translated, it gives CASSLGLTQQETQYF.

In nucleotides, the CDR3 is TGCAGCGTTGTCGGGGAACAGGGGGCTGGGGAAAAACTGTTTTTT. It specifies CSVVGEQGAGEKLFF. The chain is built from TRBV29-1 and TRBJ1-4; TRBD1 matches at 9 bases. The trim removed 4 bases at V and 8 bases at J, leaving 11 bases unmatched. The germline gives CDR1 SQVTM, CDR2 ANQGSEA. The CDR3 loop spans 15 amino acids. The whole variable domain, filled in from reference TRBV29-1 and TRBJ1-4, reads SAVISQKPSRDICQRGTSLTIQCQVDSQVTMMFWYRQQPGQSLTLIATANQGSEATYESGFVIDKFPISRPNLTFSTLTVSNMSPEDSSIYLCSVVGEQGAGEKLFFGSGTQLSVL.

The chain employs TRBV4-1 and TRBJ1-3; weak D call: TRBD1 (5 bases). Trimming pared 0 bases from V and 4 bases from J, leaving 16 bases between. The CDR3 loop spans 17 amino acids. Germline V gives CDR1 MGHRA, CDR2 YSYEKL. The CDR3 spells CASSQESYRQSGNTIYF. The CDR3 nucleotides read TGCGCCAGCAGCCAAGAAAGCTACAGGCAGTCCGGAAACACCATATATTTT.

V usage is TRBV18 and J usage is TRBJ1-2; 8 bases are shared with TRBD1. V gave up 6 bases and J gave up 9 bases; unmatched junction bases: 9. Germline V CDR1 and CDR2: KGHSH, LQKENI. The CDR3 sequence is 13 residues long. CDR3: CASSQGQVASYTF. In DNA form, the CDR3 reads TGTGCCAGCTCCCAGGGACAGGTGGCAAGCTACACCTTC.

This CDR3 is CATRTRDQTDTQYF. Here the CDR3 DNA reads TGTGCCACCCGAACCCGGGACCAAACAGATACGCAGTATTTT. V and J are TRBV5-4 and TRBJ2-3, with D tentatively TRBD1 or TRBD2 (5 bases each). V lost 9 bases, J lost 3 bases, and 17 bases lay in between. This CDR3 contains 14 residues. CDR1 SGHNT and CDR2 YYREEE come from the germline V gene (reference sequence).

The rearrangement joins TRBV6-6 to TRBJ2-2, with D uncertain. The CDR3 extends over 15 amino acids. V was clipped by 0 bases and J by 0 bases, with 5 bases between them. The germline gives CDR1 MNHNY, CDR2 SVGAGI (reference sequence). The CDR3 DNA sequence: TGTGCCAGCAGTTACTCGATACCGAACACCGGGGAGCTGTTTTTT. Its protein is CASSYSIPNTGELFF.

The V call is TRBV7-9, the J call TRBJ1-2, with D perhaps matching TRBD1 (6 bases). CDR3 size: 15 residues. CDR1 and CDR2 (germline): SEHNR, FQNEAQ (reference sequence). The V end was cut by 8 bases, the J end by 5 bases, with 21 bases between. The CDR3 coding sequence is TGTGCCAGCGGGGAGGGGCAGGGGATTTATTATGGCTACACCTTC. This gives the protein CASGEGQGIYYGYTF.

The chain is built from TRBV11-2 and TRBJ1-4, with 8 bases that match TRBD1. CDR3 size: 14 residues. With V trimmed by 6 bases and J by 4 bases, 4 bases remained unmatched. CDR1 is SGHAT and CDR2 is FQNNGV in the germline V gene. Here the CDR3 reads CASRTGQGNEKLFF. DNA for the CDR3: TGTGCCAGCAGAACCGGACAGGGTAATGAAAAACTGTTTTTT.

The chain recombines TRBV7-9 with TRBJ2-7; no definite D call. The length of the CDR3 is 14 residues. V lost 1 base, J lost 1 base, and 8 bases lay in between. The germline CDR1 and CDR2 sequences are SEHNR and FQNEAQ (reference sequence). The chain's CDR3 is CASSLGGQSYEQYF. The CDR3 DNA follows: TGTGCCAGCAGCTTAGGAGGTCAGTCCTACGAGCAGTACTTC.

This chain connects TRBV6-7 to TRBJ2-2; D remains ambiguous. TRBV6-7 is an ORF, and what it does is uncertain. Trimming pared 0 bases from V and 1 base from J, leaving 12 bases between. The CDR3 loop spans 17 amino acids. DNA for the CDR3: TGTGCCAGCAGTTACTCGAACAGTCAGGTGAACACCGGGGAGCTGTTTTTT. Translation gives CASSYSNSQVNTGELFF.

The chain is built from TRBV6-1 and TRBJ2-6, with D unclear. Germline V lookup: CDR1 MNHNS, CDR2 SASEGT. With 3 bases removed from V and 2 bases from J, the gap between germline ends came to 11 bases. The CDR3 has 16 amino acids. CDR3 loop: CASSDRTSPGANVLTF. The CDR3 DNA is TGTGCCAGCAGTGACCGGACGTCCCCTGGGGCCAACGTCCTGACTTTC.

Only a few counts were recorded for this clone. CDR3 protein: CSVVVSPLLGYGYTF. CDR3 DNA sequence: TGCAGCGTCGTTGTCAGTCCCCTTTTGGGGTATGGCTACACCTTC. The chain joins TRBV29-1 to TRBJ1-2; D uncertain. The V gene lost 6 bases and the J gene lost 5 bases, with 22 bases spanning the gap. Per the germline V gene, CDR1 is SQVTM and CDR2 is ANQGSEA. This CDR3 is built from 15 residues.

This chain links TRBV21-1 with TRBJ1-1. TRBV21-1 is given as a pseudogene. The CDR3 is 17 amino acids. The CDR3 reads CASSERPELRRGTEAFF. Here the CDR3 DNA reads TGTGCCAGCAGCGAAAGACCGGAGCTCCGGCGGGGCACTGAAGCTTTCTTT.

This clone turned up a few times. The chain recombines TRBV11-1 with TRBJ1-6; D perhaps matches TRBD1 (6 bases). There are 14 residues in the CDR3. CDR1 is SGHAT and CDR2 is FQDESV in the germline V gene (reference sequence). V lost 4 bases and J 11 bases, leaving 15 bases between the germline ends. The CDR3 sequence: CASSYRDKGAPLHF. The CDR3, as DNA: TGTGCCAGCAGCTATCGGGACAAGGGGGCACCCCTCCACTTT.

The chain joins TRBV6-1 to TRBJ2-3; TRBD1 aligns across 8 bases. The CDR3 is 13 residues long. With 2 bases clipped from V and 10 bases from J, the junction kept 5 bases outside the gene matches. Looked up from germline, CDR1 is MNHNS and CDR2 is SASEGT. In DNA, the CDR3 is TGTGCCAGCAGTGAACGGACAGGGAGAGCGCAGTATTTT. Translating it yields CASSERTGRAQYF.

Comments on this clone: One junction end does not reproduce the germline sequence, and a read error may be involved. This rearrangement joins TRBV5-6 to TRBJ1-6; D unresolved. The CDR3 consists of 14 residues. CDR1 is SGHDT and CDR2 is YYEEEE in the germline V gene. CDR3 DNA: TGTGCCAGCAGCCCTGGACTTTTGGGTACGGCATCTCGCTTT. It specifies CASSPGLLGTASRF.